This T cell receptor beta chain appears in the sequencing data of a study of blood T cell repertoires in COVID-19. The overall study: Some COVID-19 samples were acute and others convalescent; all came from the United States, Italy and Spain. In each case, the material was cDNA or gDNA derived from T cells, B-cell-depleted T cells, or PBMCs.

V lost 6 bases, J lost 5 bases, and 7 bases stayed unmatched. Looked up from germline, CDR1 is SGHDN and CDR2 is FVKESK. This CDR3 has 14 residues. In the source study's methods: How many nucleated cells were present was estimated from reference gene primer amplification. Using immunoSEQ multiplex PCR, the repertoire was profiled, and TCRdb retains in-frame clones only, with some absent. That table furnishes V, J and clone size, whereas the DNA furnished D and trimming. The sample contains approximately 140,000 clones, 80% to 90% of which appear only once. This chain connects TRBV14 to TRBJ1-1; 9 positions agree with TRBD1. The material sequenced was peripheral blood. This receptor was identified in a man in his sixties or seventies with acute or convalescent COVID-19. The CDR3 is CASSYGQGHTEAFF. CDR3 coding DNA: TGTGCCAGCAGTTACGGACAGGGGCATACTGAAGCTTTCTTT. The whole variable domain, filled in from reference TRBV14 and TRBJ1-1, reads EAGVTQFPSHSVIEKGQTVTLRCDPISGHDNLYWYRRVMGKEIKFLLHFVKESKQDESGMPNNRFLAERTGGTYSTLKVQPAELEDSGVYFCASSYGQGHTEAFFGQGTRLTVV.